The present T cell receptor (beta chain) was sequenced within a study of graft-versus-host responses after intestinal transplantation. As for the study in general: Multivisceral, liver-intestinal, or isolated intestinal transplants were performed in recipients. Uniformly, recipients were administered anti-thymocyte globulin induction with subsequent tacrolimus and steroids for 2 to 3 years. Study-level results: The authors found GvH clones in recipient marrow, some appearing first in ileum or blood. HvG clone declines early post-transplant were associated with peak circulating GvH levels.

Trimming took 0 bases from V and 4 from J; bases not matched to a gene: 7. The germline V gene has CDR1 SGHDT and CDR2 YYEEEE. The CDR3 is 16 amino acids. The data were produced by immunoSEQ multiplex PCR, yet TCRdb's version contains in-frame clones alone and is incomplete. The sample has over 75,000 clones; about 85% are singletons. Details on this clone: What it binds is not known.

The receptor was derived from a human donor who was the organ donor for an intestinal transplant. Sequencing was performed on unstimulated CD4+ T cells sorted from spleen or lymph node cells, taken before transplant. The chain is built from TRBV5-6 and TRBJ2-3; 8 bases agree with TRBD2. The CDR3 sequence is CASSLVDGRAADTQYF. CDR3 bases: TGTGCCAGCAGCTTGGTGGACGGGAGGGCCGCAGATACGCAGTATTTT.